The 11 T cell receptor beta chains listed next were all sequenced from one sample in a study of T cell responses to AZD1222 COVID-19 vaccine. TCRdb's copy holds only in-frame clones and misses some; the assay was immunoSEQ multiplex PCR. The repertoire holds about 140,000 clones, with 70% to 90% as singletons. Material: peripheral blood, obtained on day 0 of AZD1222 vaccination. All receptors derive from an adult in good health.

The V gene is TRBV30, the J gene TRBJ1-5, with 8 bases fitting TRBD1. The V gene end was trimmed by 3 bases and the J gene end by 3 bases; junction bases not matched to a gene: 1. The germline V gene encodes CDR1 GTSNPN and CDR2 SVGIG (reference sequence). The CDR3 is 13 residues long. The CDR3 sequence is CAWRTGDNQPQHF. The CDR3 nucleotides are TGTGCCTGGAGGACAGGGGACAATCAGCCCCAGCATTTT.

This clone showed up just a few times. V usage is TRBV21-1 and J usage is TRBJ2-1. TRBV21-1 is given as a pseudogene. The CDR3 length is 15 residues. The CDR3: CASSLVVQEDNEQFF. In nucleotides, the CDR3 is TGTGCCAGCAGCCTGGTAGTACAGGAGGACAATGAGCAGTTCTTC.

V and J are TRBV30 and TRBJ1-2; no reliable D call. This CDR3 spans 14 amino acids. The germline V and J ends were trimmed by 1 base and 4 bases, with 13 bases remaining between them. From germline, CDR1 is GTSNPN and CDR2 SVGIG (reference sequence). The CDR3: CAWSEPGLPYGYTF. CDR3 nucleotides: TGTGCCTGGAGTGAACCGGGCCTCCCCTATGGCTACACCTTC.

CDR3 sequence (DNA): TGTGCCAGTAGCCAAGGGGCAGGGGGAAAGGCTACTGAAGCTTTCTTT. It codes for CASSQGAGGKATEAFF. The V gene is TRBV19, the J gene TRBJ1-1; 7 bases fit TRBD1. The germline CDR1 and CDR2 sequences are LNHDA and SQIVND (reference sequence). This CDR3 spans 16 amino acids. With 6 bases clipped from V and 5 bases from J, the junction kept 15 bases outside the gene matches.

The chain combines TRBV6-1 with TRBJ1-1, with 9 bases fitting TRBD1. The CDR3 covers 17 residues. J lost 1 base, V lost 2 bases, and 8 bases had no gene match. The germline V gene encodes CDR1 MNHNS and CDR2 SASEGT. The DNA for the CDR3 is TGTGCCAGCAGTGAACTTAGGGACAGGGTCCCGAACACTGAAGCTTTCTTT. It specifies CASSELRDRVPNTEAFF.

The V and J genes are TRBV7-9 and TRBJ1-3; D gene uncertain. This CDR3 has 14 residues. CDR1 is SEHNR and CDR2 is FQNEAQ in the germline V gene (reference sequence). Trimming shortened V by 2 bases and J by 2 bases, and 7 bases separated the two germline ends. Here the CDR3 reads CASSLTRAGNTIYF. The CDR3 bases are TGTGCCAGCAGCTTAACGAGGGCTGGAAACACCATATATTTT.

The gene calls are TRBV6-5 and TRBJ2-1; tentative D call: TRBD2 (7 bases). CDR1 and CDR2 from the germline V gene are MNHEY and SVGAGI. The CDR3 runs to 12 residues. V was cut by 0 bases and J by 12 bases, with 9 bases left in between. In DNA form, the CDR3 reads TGTGCCAGCAGTTACTCGGGGGGGCCGCAGTTCTTC. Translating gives CASSYSGGPQFF.

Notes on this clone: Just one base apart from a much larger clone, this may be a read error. For the CDR3, the DNA is TGCGCCAGCAGCTCGAGGATGAACACTGAAGCTTTCTTT. This codes for CASSSRMNTEAFF. The V gene is TRBV5-1, the J gene TRBJ1-1; no reliable D call. Germline CDR1 is SGHRS and CDR2 is YFSETQ. The V gene lost 3 bases and the J gene lost 0 bases, with 6 bases spanning the gap. The CDR3 covers 13 residues.

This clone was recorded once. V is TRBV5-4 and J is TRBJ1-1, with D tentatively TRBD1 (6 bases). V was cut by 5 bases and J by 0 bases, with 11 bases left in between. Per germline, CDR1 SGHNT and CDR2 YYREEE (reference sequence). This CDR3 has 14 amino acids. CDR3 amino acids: CASRPGHLNTEAFF. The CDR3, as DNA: TGTGCCAGCAGGCCGGGACACCTGAACACTGAAGCTTTCTTT.

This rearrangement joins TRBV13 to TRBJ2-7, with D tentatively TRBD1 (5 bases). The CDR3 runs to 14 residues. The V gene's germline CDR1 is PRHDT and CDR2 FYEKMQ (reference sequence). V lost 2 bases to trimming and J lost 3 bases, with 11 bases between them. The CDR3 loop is CASSLNAQGYEQYF. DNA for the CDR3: TGTGCCAGCAGCTTAAATGCGCAGGGCTACGAGCAGTACTTC.

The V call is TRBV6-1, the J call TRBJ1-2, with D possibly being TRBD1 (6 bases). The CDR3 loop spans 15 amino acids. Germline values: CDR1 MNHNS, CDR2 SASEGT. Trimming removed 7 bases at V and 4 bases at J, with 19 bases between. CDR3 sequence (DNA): TGTGCCAGCACAGTTAACCCAGGGGTACCCTATGGCTACACCTTC. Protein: CASTVNPGVPYGYTF.